Listed here are 5 T cell receptor beta chains from one sample, sequenced in a study of PD-1 blockade in mismatch repair-deficient tumors. The method was immunoSEQ multiplex PCR; TCRdb's version includes in-frame clones alone and lacks a portion of them. This table holds about 130,000 clones, 85% to 90% found once. The material sequenced was peripheral blood, taken approximately 73 weeks after starting pembrolizumab. These receptors came from an adult with mismatch repair-deficient cancer.

The rearrangement uses TRBV7-2 and TRBJ2-3; D is possibly TRBD1 or TRBD2 (6 bases each). Deletions cut 2 bases from V and 0 bases from J, with 9 bases between. The CDR3 has 15 amino acids. CDR1 is SGHTA and CDR2 is FQGNSA in the germline V gene. The CDR3 bases are TGTGCCAGCAGCTTAAGGGGGGTAAGCACAGATACGCAGTATTTT. Translating it yields CASSLRGVSTDTQYF.

Comments on this clone: One end of the junction does not line up with germline, which may come from a read error. The chain combines TRBV15 with TRBJ1-3; 7 bases map to TRBD1. Germline CDR1 is LNHNV and CDR2 is YYDKDF (reference sequence). The length of the CDR3 is 15 residues. CDR3 amino acids: CATSGDRASGNTIYF. CDR3 in DNA: TGTGCCACCAGCGGAGACAGGGCATCTGGAAACACCATATATTTT.

The genes are TRBV30 and TRBJ2-4; D tentatively reads TRBD1 or TRBD2 (6 bases each). CDR3 length equals 15 residues. V lost 0 bases, J lost 1 base, and 10 bases lay in between. CDR1 is GTSNPN and CDR2 is SVGIG in the germline V gene (reference sequence). This CDR3 reads CAWSVVGGAKNIQYF. In DNA form, the CDR3 reads TGTGCCTGGAGTGTAGTAGGGGGGGCCAAAAACATTCAGTACTTC. Drawing the rest from reference TRBV30 and TRBJ2-4, the complete variable domain is SQTIHQWPATLVQPVGSPLSLECTVEGTSNPNLYWYRQAAGRGLQLLFYSVGIGQISSEVPQNLSASRPQDRQFILSSKKLLLSDSGFYLCAWSVVGGAKNIQYFGAGTRLSVL.

The chain is built from TRBV6-6 and TRBJ2-7; D possibly corresponds to TRBD2 (6 bases). The CDR3 has 13 amino acids. Germline assignment: CDR1 MNHNY and CDR2 SVGAGI (reference sequence). Trimming took off 5 bases at V and 4 bases at J, with 12 bases between the two ends. CDR3 in DNA: TGTGCCAGCAGTATGGAGGGAATATACGAGCAGTACTTC. Translated, it gives CASSMEGIYEQYF.

This chain connects TRBV6-5 to TRBJ2-7, with D unresolved. The CDR3 consists of 11 residues. Germline loops: CDR1 MNHEY, CDR2 SVGAGI. Trimming stripped 6 bases from V and 7 bases from J, with 10 bases between. For the CDR3, the DNA is TGTGCCAGCAGCCTAGGGCCGGAGCAGTACTTC. Translating it yields CASSLGPEQYF.